The sequence of this T cell receptor beta chain was determined in a study of cytomegalovirus exposure and HLA in healthy donors. In the case of this clone: Antigen unknown.

Study findings and constraints: Reports credit the classifier with highly specific, highly sensitive diagnosis of cytomegalovirus status. Altogether, 170 or so TCR beta chains were recorded as cytomegalovirus-associated.

Method: immunoSEQ multiplex PCR; TCRdb's copy keeps in-frame clones and lacks some. The sample yields some 150,000 clones, about 89% seen once. Unmatched junction bases numbered 13, after V lost 6 bases and J lost 0 bases. The germline gives CDR1 MNHEY, CDR2 SMNVEV (reference sequence). The CDR3 covers 19 residues. This clonotype originated in a man aged 18 to 30 in good health and CMV-seropositive. Specimen: PBMCs. The rearrangement uses TRBV27 and TRBJ2-1; 11 nucleotides line up with TRBD2. The CDR3 sequence is CASRPRLAGGLSSYNEQFF. As DNA, the CDR3 is TGTGCCAGCAGACCCCGGCTAGCGGGGGGTTTAAGCTCCTACAATGAGCAGTTCTTC.